The clone carrying this T cell receptor (beta chain) is categorized as medium-sized (0.01 to 0.1%). Its antigen is not identified. Semi-nested PCR with Nested Universal Primer A followed constant-region reverse priming of full-length variable regions. TCRdb redid the calling of the 5' RACE reads with MiXCR, one entry per CDR3 protein. The sample consists of 4,500 to 5,500 distinct CDR3 sequences, roughly a third of them appearing once. In germline, CDR1 is SGHRS, CDR2 YFSETQ. V lost 3 bases to trimming and J lost 0 bases, with 10 bases between them. The CDR3 runs 14 residues. Study-level findings and limits: In terms of TCR gene usage, tumor memory CD4+ T cells clustered together with blood and lymph node memory CD4+ cells, as well as with lymph node naive CD4+ cells. The larger cohort examined one V-J beta rearrangement, not whole repertoires. Tumor-infiltrating Treg TCR alpha and beta sequences overlapped most with tumor naive CD4+ T cells, then blood naive.

This chain links TRBV5-1 with TRBJ2-7; D possibly corresponds to TRBD1 (6 bases). The TCR originated in a female donor with breast cancer. Sequenced sample: memory CD4+ T cells sorted from blood. Subset denoted: memory CD4+ T cells, CD4+CD45RO+CD25-. The CDR3: CASSSGTSSYEQYF. In DNA, the CDR3 is TGCGCCAGCAGCTCCGGGACAAGCTCCTACGAGCAGTACTTC.